A selection of T cell receptor beta chains follows, all from one sample in a study of beta chain bispecific antibodies for T cell cancers. TCRdb re-analysed the 5' RACE reads in MiXCR, keeping a single row per CDR3 protein. The top ten hold over 25% of the sample, which has some 20,000 distinct CDR3 sequences, around 2.4% seen once. Antigen specificity for these receptors is unknown. Material: healthy donor T cells cultured with leukemia cells. The receptor source for this set is a human donor in good health. Some clones in this sample may be carry-over from other donors' samples. Both conserved end residues are part of each CDR3. A D gene is named only where the DNA matches it firmly. Expanded clones are given a class, and other clones once, few, many or no size at all.

d_gene,j_gene,abundance,v_gene,CDR3nt,CDR3aa
TRBD1,TRBJ2-7,many,TRBV20-1,TGCAGTGCCGGGAATGACAGGGGGCCAATGAGTGAGCAGTACTTC,CSAGNDRGPMSEQYF
NA,TRBJ1-1,many,TRBV20-1,TGCAGTGCTAGTCCCATGAACACTGAAGCTTTCTTT,CSASPMNTEAFF
NA,TRBJ2-7,NA,TRBV5-1,TGCGCCAGCAGCTTGGCTGGCGGGGTCAGCTCCTACGAGCAGTACTTC,CASSLAGGVSSYEQYF
NA,TRBJ2-5,many,TRBV5-4,TGTGCCAGCCAGGGAACCCAAGAGACCCAGTACTTC,CASQGTQETQYF
NA,TRBJ1-1,many,TRBV28,TGTGCCAGCAGTTTAGTGGGCGGCACTGAAGCTTTCTTT,CASSLVGGTEAFF
TRBD1,TRBJ2-2,few,TRBV19,TGTGCCAGTAGTATGGTGGCAGGGGGCCCCACCGGGGAGCTGTTTTTT,CASSMVAGGPTGELFF
NA,TRBJ2-5,NA,TRBV7-9,TGTGCCAGCAGAAAAGAATCCCAAGAGACCCAGTACTTC,CASRKESQETQYF
NA,TRBJ2-7,NA,TRBV6-5,TGTGCCAGCAGTTTAACCTGGGACTCCTACGAGCAGTACTTC,CASSLTWDSYEQYF
NA,TRBJ1-2,many,TRBV20-1,TGCAGTGCTAGTGGATGGCAGGGTGGCTACACCTTC,CSASGWQGGYTF
NA,TRBJ1-1,many,TRBV5-1,TGCGCCAGCAGCACCTCAGGGACCACTGAAGCTTTCTTT,CASSTSGTTEAFF
NA,TRBJ2-1,NA,TRBV5-6,TGTGCCAGCAGCTTATCTGTCGCCCGGGGCTACAATGAGCAGTTCTTC,CASSLSVARGYNEQFF
NA,TRBJ2-1,medium-sized,TRBV10-2,TGCGCCAGCAGTGACGGACCGGGGTCGAGAGAATACAATGAGCAGTTCTTC,CASSDGPGSREYNEQFF
NA,TRBJ2-1,many,TRBV9,TGTGCCAGCAGCGTAGCCGGGACACTCTCCTACAATGAGCAGTTCTTC,CASSVAGTLSYNEQFF
NA,TRBJ2-1,many,TRBV9,TGTGCCAGCAGCGATACAGGGAGCTCCTACAATGAGCAGTTCTTC,CASSDTGSSYNEQFF
NA,TRBJ2-7,many,TRBV20-1,TGCAGTGCTAGTCTGCCAGCTGAAACCTACGAGCAGTACTTC,CSASLPAETYEQYF
NA,TRBJ1-1,many,TRBV7-9,TGTGCCAGCAGCCCGCCGGGGACCACTGAAGCTTTCTTT,CASSPPGTTEAFF
TRBD1,TRBJ2-7,NA,TRBV5-5,TGTGCCAGCAGCTTGGATACAGGGGTAACCTACGAGCAGTACTTC,CASSLDTGVTYEQYF
NA,TRBJ1-1,many,TRBV10-3,TGTGCCATCACCCGGGGAGGGGACACTGAAGCTTTCTTT,CAITRGGDTEAFF
TRBD1,TRBJ2-5,many,TRBV7-9,TGTGCCAGCAGTCCGACAGGGGGAGAAGAGACCCAGTACTTC,CASSPTGGEETQYF
NA,TRBJ2-2,NA,TRBV6-2/TRBV6-3,TGTGCCAGCAGAGTGAACACCGGGGAGCTGTTTTTT,CASRVNTGELFF
TRBD2,TRBJ2-7,many,TRBV12-3/TRBV12-4,TGTGCCAGCAGCCAAGGACTAGCGGGGGGGCCCGAGCAGTACTTC,CASSQGLAGGPEQYF
TRBD2,TRBJ2-3,medium-sized,TRBV28,TGTGCCAGCAGCATCTCTAGCGGGGGCCAACCAAATACGCAGTATTTT,CASSISSGGQPNTQYF
NA,TRBJ2-7,few,TRBV6-5,TGTGCCAGCAGTTACTTACGGACACCTTACGGCGAGCAGTACTTC,CASSYLRTPYGEQYF
NA,TRBJ2-7,few,TRBV20-1,TGCAGTGCTAGAGTTCGGGGTTCCTACGAGCAGTACTTC,CSARVRGSYEQYF
NA,TRBJ2-7,many,TRBV6-1,TGTGCCAGCAGTGAAGTCGACAACTACGAGCAGTACTTC,CASSEVDNYEQYF
NA,TRBJ2-1,many,TRBV29-1,TGCAGCGTTTTGGGTGGCGCTGACAATGAGCAGTTCTTC,CSVLGGADNEQFF
NA,TRBJ1-5,many,TRBV5-6,TGTGCCAGCAGCTTGTGGGAGGGAGTAAATCAGCCCCAGCATTTT,CASSLWEGVNQPQHF
TRBD2,TRBJ2-6,many,TRBV14,TGTGCCAGCAGCCAAGTCGCTCCGGGACTAGCCCCCTCCGGGGCCAACGTCCTGACTTTC,CASSQVAPGLAPSGANVLTF
NA,TRBJ2-1,few,TRBV5-4,TGTGCCAGCACCCCAGGGGGGGCCAATGAGCAGTTCTTC,CASTPGGANEQFF
TRBD1,TRBJ1-1,many,TRBV6-5,TGTGCCAGCAGTTCCCGGACAGGGCGGACTGAAGCTTTCTTT,CASSSRTGRTEAFF
TRBD2,TRBJ2-1,medium-sized,TRBV5-6,TGTGCCAGCAGCTTCGCGGGGGACTACAATGAGCAGTTCTTC,CASSFAGDYNEQFF
NA,TRBJ2-1,many,TRBV5-8,TGTGCCAGCAGTTTCTGGACGGGAACGGATGAGCAGTTCTTC,CASSFWTGTDEQFF
TRBD1,TRBJ1-2,many,TRBV7-9,TGTGCCAGCAGTTCCTGGACAGGTACAAATCCCTATGGCTACACCTTC,CASSSWTGTNPYGYTF
TRBD1,TRBJ1-4,few,TRBV4-1,TGCGCCAGCCCGGGGGTCGGGACAGGGTTAACAACTAATGAAAAACTGTTTTTT,CASPGVGTGLTTNEKLFF
NA,TRBJ2-1,many,TRBV19,TGTGCCAGTAGTATGATCTGGGGAGAAGTTAATGAGCAGTTCTTC,CASSMIWGEVNEQFF
NA,TRBJ1-1,few,TRBV13,TGTGCCAGCAGCTTAGGCTTGGGGGGTGGAACTTTCTTT,CASSLGLGGGTFF
NA,TRBJ2-7,many,TRBV7-9,TGTGCCAGCAGCTTGTTTCTTCCAGGCGCCGAGCAGTACTTC,CASSLFLPGAEQYF
TRBD2,TRBJ2-3,many,TRBV7-2,TGTGCCAGCAGCTTAGCTTCTAGCGGAGATACGCAGTATTTT,CASSLASSGDTQYF
TRBD1,TRBJ1-1,many,TRBV2,TGTGCCAGCAGTGGACAGGGACACACTGAAGCTTTCTTT,CASSGQGHTEAFF
TRBD1,TRBJ2-7,many,TRBV6-1,TGTGCCAGCGAACCGGACAGGTCTTCCTACGAGCAGTACTTC,CASEPDRSSYEQYF
NA,TRBJ2-3,many,TRBV28,TGTGCCAGCAGTTTTCGGGCAGCCACAGATACGCAGTATTTT,CASSFRAATDTQYF
NA,TRBJ1-2,many,TRBV27,TGTGCCAGCAGTTTATCGAACAGGGCCACCCTCTATGGCTACACCTTC,CASSLSNRATLYGYTF
NA,TRBJ1-1,many,TRBV6-5,TGTGCCAGCAGTTCAGGCATGAACACTGAAGCTTTCTTT,CASSSGMNTEAFF
TRBD2,TRBJ2-1,many,TRBV2,TGTGCCACTCAACAACTAGCGGGAGACTACAATGAGCAGTTCTTC,CATQQLAGDYNEQFF
NA,TRBJ2-1,many,TRBV28,TGTGCCAGCAGTCTAGACGGGGGCCTGGAGCAGTTCTTC,CASSLDGGLEQFF
NA,TRBJ1-4,NA,TRBV5-4,TGTGCCAGCAGCTTTTACAGTACTAATGAAAAACTGTTTTTT,CASSFYSTNEKLFF
TRBD1,TRBJ1-1,many,TRBV5-1,TGCGCCAGCGTGGAGGGGGCGGATTCTGAAGCTTTCTTT,CASVEGADSEAFF
NA,TRBJ2-7,many,TRBV12-3/TRBV12-4,TGTGCCAGCAGTAAGACAGCCGAGGGTTACTACGAGCAGTACTTC,CASSKTAEGYYEQYF
NA,TRBJ1-1,many,TRBV27,TGTGCCAGCAGTTTAAACAGGGCGAGCACTGAAGCTTTCTTT,CASSLNRASTEAFF
NA,TRBJ2-1,many,TRBV12-3/TRBV12-4,TGTGCCAGCAGTTTCATTGTCTCCTACAATGAGCAGTTCTTC,CASSFIVSYNEQFF
NA,TRBJ2-5,many,TRBV2,TGTGCCAGCAGCCTGAGCGGACAGACAGAAGAGACCCAGTACTTC,CASSLSGQTEETQYF
TRBD1,TRBJ2-7,many,TRBV28,TGTGCAACTCATGACAGGGGCAGAGGCGAGCAGTACTTC,CATHDRGRGEQYF
TRBD2,TRBJ2-3,medium-sized,TRBV7-6,TGTGCCAGCAGCTCAGAGTCTTACGAAGCGGGGGGCACTTGGACAGATACGCAGTATTTT,CASSSESYEAGGTWTDTQYF